These 8 T cell receptor beta chains were sequenced from one sample in a study of metastatic and nonmetastatic thyroid tumors. With MiXCR, TCRdb reprocessed the PCR reads. The sample includes around 7,800 clones, under 30% seen only once; the top ten take about a quarter. Among the patients, none had received any treatment before thyroid surgery. The sequencing sample was made of adjacent normal tissue. Receptor source: a male donor with papillary thyroid cancer or a benign thyroid nodule (not recorded which). Some clones in this sample may be carry-over from other donors' samples.

The chain couples TRBV6-1 to TRBJ2-1; D not certain. CDR1 and CDR2 (germline): MNHNS, SASEGT. The CDR3 totals 14 residues. V lost 3 bases and J lost 6, with 12 bases in between. CDR3 coding DNA: TGTGCCAGCAGTGATGTGCAATCGGGCAATGAGCAGTTCTTC. This encodes CASSDVQSGNEQFF.

A few counts support this clone. The genes are TRBV15 and TRBJ2-3; perhaps TRBD2 as D (5 bases). This CDR3 region has 12 residues. Deletions cut 1 base from V and 11 bases from J, with 10 bases between. Germline loops: CDR1 LNHNV, CDR2 YYDKDF (reference sequence). The CDR3 DNA sequence: TGTGCCACCAGCAGAGGGACTCAGGTGCAGTATTTT. It codes for CATSRGTQVQYF.

By sample fraction, this clone is medium-sized. The CDR3 sequence: CASSDPTGIANTGYTF. The DNA of the CDR3 is TGCGCCAGCAGTGATCCGACAGGCATAGCTAATACGGGCTACACCTTC. The chain combines TRBV10-2 with TRBJ1-2; weak D call: TRBD1 (6 bases). Germline CDR1 and CDR2: WSHSY and SAAADI. The germline V and J ends were trimmed by 3 bases and 8 bases, with 22 bases remaining between them. CDR3 length equals 16 residues.

In its sample, this clone is medium-sized (0.01 to 0.1%). This rearrangement joins TRBV20-1 to TRBJ2-1; a possible D gene is TRBD2 (7 bases). Trimming removed 5 bases at V and 5 bases at J, with 22 bases between. This CDR3 comprises 16 residues. Germline V gene sequence: CDR1 DFQATT, CDR2 SNEGSKA (reference sequence). DNA for the CDR3: TGCAGTGCTGGAGGGGAGTTGGCGGGGGCGGACAATGAGCAGTTCTTC. It encodes CSAGGELAGADNEQFF.

This clone has a count of ten or more. The rearrangement joins TRBV6-1 to TRBJ2-2; D may correspond to TRBD1 or TRBD2 (5 bases each). The CDR3 runs 16 residues. Germline V gives CDR1 MNHNS, CDR2 SASEGT. Trimming cost V 5 bases and J 5 bases, with 18 bases left between them. Here the CDR3 reads CASSRSPGTGTGELFF. The DNA of the CDR3 is TGTGCCAGCAGTCGAAGTCCCGGGACGGGGACCGGGGAGCTGTTTTTT.

In its sample, this clone ranks as medium-sized (0.01 to 0.1%). V gene TRBV3-1 combines with J gene TRBJ2-7; D gene ambiguous. V lost 3 bases and J lost 9, with 12 bases in between. In germline, CDR1 is LGHDT, CDR2 YNNKEL (reference sequence). This CDR3 comprises 12 residues. CDR3 nucleotide sequence: TGTGCCAGCAGCCATACCACGACATCGCAGTACTTC. It yields the protein CASSHTTTSQYF.

The V gene is TRBV11-2, the J gene TRBJ1-1; the match to TRBD1 covers 9 bases. The J segment lost 4 bases and the V segment lost 3 bases, leaving 15 bases of the junction unmatched. This CDR3 is 18 amino acids long. Germline V gene data show CDR1 as SGHAT and CDR2 as FQNNGV. CDR3 sequence (DNA): TGTGCCAGCAGCTTTGGGGGGTGGGACAGGGTGAAGAGCACTGAAGCTTTCTTT. Residues: CASSFGGWDRVKSTEAFF.

This chain links TRBV3-1 with TRBJ2-1; 8 positions match TRBD2. This CDR3 is 15 amino acids long. After removal of 4 bases from V and 6 bases from J, the junction contained 8 bases not matched to a gene. Germline loops: CDR1 LGHDT, CDR2 YNNKEL (reference sequence). The CDR3 nucleotides are TGTGCCAGCAGCCCCGGGACTAGTATCAGCAATGAGCAGTTCTTC. It encodes CASSPGTSISNEQFF.